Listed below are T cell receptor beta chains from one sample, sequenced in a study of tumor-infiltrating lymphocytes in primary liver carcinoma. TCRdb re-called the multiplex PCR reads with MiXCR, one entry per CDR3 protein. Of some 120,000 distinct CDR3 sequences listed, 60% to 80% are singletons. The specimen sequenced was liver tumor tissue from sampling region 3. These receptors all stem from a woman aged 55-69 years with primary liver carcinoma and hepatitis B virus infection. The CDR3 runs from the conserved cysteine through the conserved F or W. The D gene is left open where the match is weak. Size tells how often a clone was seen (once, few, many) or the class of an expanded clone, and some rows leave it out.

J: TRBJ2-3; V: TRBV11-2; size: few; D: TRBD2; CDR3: CASSLGLANTDTQYF; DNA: TGTGCCAGCAGCCTGGGACTAGCCAACACGGATACGCAGTATTTT
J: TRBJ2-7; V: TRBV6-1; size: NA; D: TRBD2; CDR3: CASRDSGMSYEQYF; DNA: TGTGCCAGTAGGGATAGCGGGATGAGCTACGAGCAGTACTTC
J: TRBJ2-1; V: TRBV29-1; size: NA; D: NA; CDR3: CIAPARSSYNEQFF; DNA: TGCATCGCTCCAGCGAGGAGCTCCTACAATGAGCAGTTCTTC
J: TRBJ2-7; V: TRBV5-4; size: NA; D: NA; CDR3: CASSLGLSGYEQYF; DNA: TGCGCCAGCAGCTTGGGGCTGAGTGGCTACGAGCAGTACTTC
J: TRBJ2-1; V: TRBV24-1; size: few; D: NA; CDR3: CATSDFSGVEQFF; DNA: TGTGCCACCAGTGATTTTTCGGGAGTTGAGCAGTTTTTC
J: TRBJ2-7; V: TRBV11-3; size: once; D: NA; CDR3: CASITRPMAAYNQYF; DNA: TGTGCCAGCATCACGCGTCCCATGGCGGCCTACAATCAGTACTTC
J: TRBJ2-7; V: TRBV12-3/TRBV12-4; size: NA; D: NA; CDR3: CASSSSTCSYERYF; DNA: TGTGCCAGCAGTTCATCGACATGTTCCTACGAACGGTACTTC
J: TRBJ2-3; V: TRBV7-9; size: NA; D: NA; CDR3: CASSLRTCGADTQYF; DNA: TGTGCCAGCAGCCTAAGGACTTGCGGGGCAGATACGCAGTATTTT
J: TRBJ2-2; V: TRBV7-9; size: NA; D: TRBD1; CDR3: CASSLDRDDRGHTGELFF; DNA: TGTGCCAGCAGCTTGGATAGGGACGACAGGGGGCACACCGGGGAGCTGTTTTTT
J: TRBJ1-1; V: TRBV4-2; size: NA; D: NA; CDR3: CASIPLEGRGGTEAFF; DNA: TGTGCCAGCATCCCATTGGAAGGTCGGGGGGGTACTGAAGCTTTCTTT
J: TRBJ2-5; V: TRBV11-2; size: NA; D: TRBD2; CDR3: CASNYSRGSGRETQYF; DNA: TGTGCCAGTAACTACTCCCGTGGTAGCGGGAGGGAGACCCAGTACTTC
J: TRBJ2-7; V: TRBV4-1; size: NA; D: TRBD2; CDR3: CAGSGLGTSWRAPYEQYF; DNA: TGCGCCGGCAGCGGCCTCGGGACTAGCTGGAGGGCCCCCTACGAGCAGTACTTC
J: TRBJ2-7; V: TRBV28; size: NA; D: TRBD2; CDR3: CASCPGGVYEQYF; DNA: TGTGCCAGCTGCCCTGGGGGGGTCTACGAGCAGTACTTC
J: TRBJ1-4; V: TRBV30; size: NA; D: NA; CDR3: CAWSDTGRTNEKLFF; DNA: TGTGCCTGGAGTGACACAGGGAGGACTAATGAAAAACTGTTTTTT
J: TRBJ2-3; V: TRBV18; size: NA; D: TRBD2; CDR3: CASSPGTSGSGTDTQYF; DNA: TGTGCCAGCTCACCTGGGACTAGCGGGAGCGGCACAGATACGCAGTATTTT
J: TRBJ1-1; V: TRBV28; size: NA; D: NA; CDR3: CASSMGGRKAPEAFF; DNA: TGTGCCAGCAGTATGGGGGGCCGGAAGGCTCCTGAAGCTTTCTTT
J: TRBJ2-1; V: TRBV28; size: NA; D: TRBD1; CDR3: CASRDETGAPEQFF; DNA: TGTGCCAGCAGGGATGAGACAGGGGCGCCTGAGCAGTTCTTC
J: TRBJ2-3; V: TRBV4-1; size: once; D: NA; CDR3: CASSQVKRGGKLSNQPQYF; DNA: TGCGCCAGCAGCCAAGTCAAGAGGGGGGGCAAGCTATCCAATCAGCCCCAGTATTTT